Listed below are T cell receptor beta chains from one sample, sequenced in a study of OX40 agonist ivuxolimab in advanced cancers. The assay was immunoSEQ multiplex PCR, and TCRdb's table has in-frame clones only and misses some. Of roughly 60,000 clones in the sample, about 90% were seen once. This sample comprised CD4+ or CD8+ T cells sorted from blood, obtained in a trial of the OX40 agonist ivuxolimab. Every receptor here comes from an adult with an advanced solid tumor such as melanoma, head and neck, liver or kidney cancer. Both conserved end residues are part of each CDR3. Fields, in order: D gene, J gene, clone size, V gene, CDR3 DNA, CDR3 protein. D genes are given only for firm matches. Expanded clones get a size class; other rows say once, few or many, or leave the size out.

TRBD1 TRBJ1-4 - TRBV9 TGTGCCAGCACCGATACGACAGGGGGCAATGAAAAACTGTTTTTT CASTDTTGGNEKLFF
TRBD1 TRBJ2-3 - TRBV6-6 TGTGCCAGCAGTTTGGACAGGGCCACAGATACGCAGTATTTT CASSLDRATDTQYF
- TRBJ2-1 - TRBV29-1 TGCAGCGTTGGACTCCCCGAGGCCTACAATGAGCAGTTCTTC CSVGLPEAYNEQFF
- TRBJ2-1 - TRBV11-2 TGTGCCAGCAGCCTGACAGCCACTCATTGGAATGAGCAGTTCTTC CASSLTATHWNEQFF
- TRBJ2-7 - TRBV5-4 TGTGCCAGCAGCTTGGGGCAGGGATCCTACGAGCAGTACTTC CASSLGQGSYEQYF
TRBD1 TRBJ1-1 - TRBV7-2 TGTGCCAGCAGCCTAACAGGGGGCATGAACACTGAAGCTTTCTTT CASSLTGGMNTEAFF
- TRBJ2-7 - TRBV7-3 TGTGCCAGCAGCCCCCAACCCGGACAAGACTACGAGCAGTACTTC CASSPQPGQDYEQYF
TRBD1 TRBJ1-1 - TRBV5-1 TGCGCCAGCAGCGCACCGGGACAGGGGTTTCCTTTCGGTGAAGCTTTCTTT CASSAPGQGFPFGEAFF
- TRBJ2-1 - TRBV5-4 TGTGCCAGCAGAAGAGACGGCTACAATGAGCAGTTCTTC CASRRDGYNEQFF
TRBD2 TRBJ2-5 - TRBV4-2 TGTGCCAGCAGCCTCCGACTAGCGGGAGAGGGAGAGACCCAGTACTTC CASSLRLAGEGETQYF
- TRBJ2-7 - TRBV27 TGTGCCAGCAGTTTTGGTCAAGACTACGAGCAGTACTTC CASSFGQDYEQYF
- TRBJ2-1 - TRBV7-9 TGTGCCAGCAGCTCTGGGACTGATCGAAATTACAATGAGCAGTTCTTC CASSSGTDRNYNEQFF
- TRBJ1-1 - TRBV7-8 TGTGCCAGCAGCTTTGGGCTGAACACTGAAGCTTTCTTT CASSFGLNTEAFF
- TRBJ2-5 medium-sized TRBV5-1 TGCGCCAGCAGCTGGCGCACCGGGACCGAAGAGACCCAGTACTTC CASSWRTGTEETQYF
- TRBJ2-3 few TRBV6-6 TGTGCCAGCAGAACCGTCCACACAGATACGCAGTATTTT CASRTVHTDTQYF
TRBD1 TRBJ1-1 - TRBV28 TGTGCCAGCAGTCAAATACAGGGGGAGAACACTGAAGCTTTCTTT CASSQIQGENTEAFF
- TRBJ2-1 once TRBV4-3 TGCGCCAGCAGCCAGACAGAAAGTCAGTACGATGAGCAGTTCTTC CASSQTESQYDEQFF
- TRBJ2-3 - TRBV27 TGTGCCAGCAGTTTAGCCGGGTCCGTAGATACGCAGTATTTT CASSLAGSVDTQYF
TRBD1 TRBJ2-3 once TRBV10-3 TGTGCCATCAGTGAGTCGACAGGGGCACCCCGCACAGATACGCAGTATTTT CAISESTGAPRTDTQYF
TRBD2 TRBJ2-3 - TRBV6-5 TGTGCCAGCAGCCCACCGGGAGGCCGCACAGATACGCAGTATTTT CASSPPGGRTDTQYF
- TRBJ1-1 - TRBV30 TGTGCCTGCACCACATCGTTGAACACTGAAGCTTTCTTT CACTTSLNTEAFF
TRBD1 TRBJ1-6 once TRBV18 TGTGCCAGCTCACAGGACAGGCAGAGCTCCTATAATTCACCCCTCCACTTT CASSQDRQSSYNSPLHF
TRBD1 TRBJ2-7 - TRBV4-1 TGCGCCAGCAGCCCGAGACAGGGCGACGGTGGCGAGCAGTACTTC CASSPRQGDGGEQYF
- TRBJ2-5 - TRBV10-3 TGTGCCATCAGTGCGGGGCCGGGGCAGACCCAGTACTTC CAISAGPGQTQYF
- TRBJ2-7 once TRBV11-2 TGTGCCAGCAGCTTAGGAATCACCTACGAGCAGTACTTC CASSLGITYEQYF
TRBD1 TRBJ1-6 - TRBV27 TGTGCCAGCAGCCCTATATCCCCCTCCTGGACAGGGAGCTCCTATAATTCACCCCTCCACTTT CASSPISPSWTGSSYNSPLHF
- TRBJ2-5 once TRBV29-1 TGCAGCGTTGAAGGTACACAAGAGACCCAGTACTTC CSVEGTQETQYF
TRBD1 TRBJ2-5 - TRBV15 TGTGCCACCAGCACCCCCAGGGGGAAGACCCAGTACTTC CATSTPRGKTQYF
- TRBJ2-1 - TRBV6-5 TGTGCCAGCAGTTACGCTCTTCTTGCTGAGCAGTTCTTC CASSYALLAEQFF
- TRBJ1-1 - TRBV5-5 TGTGCCAGCAGCTTGTCGGGAGGCACTGAAGCTTTCTTT CASSLSGGTEAFF
TRBD2 TRBJ2-7 - TRBV30 TGTGCCTGGAGTGCGGGAGGAGTATACGAGCAGTACTTC CAWSAGGVYEQYF
TRBD2 TRBJ2-7 - TRBV27 TGTGCCAGCAGTTGGACTAGCGGGCCCCTTTACGAGCAGTACTTC CASSWTSGPLYEQYF
- TRBJ2-7 - TRBV27 TGTGCCAGCAGTTTACGGGGTTCCTACGAGCAGTACTTC CASSLRGSYEQYF
TRBD1 TRBJ1-5 once TRBV4-1 TGCGCCAGCAGCCAAGCGGAGGGGGCCGGGAATCAGCCCCAGCATTTT CASSQAEGAGNQPQHF
TRBD1 TRBJ2-5 - TRBV7-7 TGTGCCAGCAGCTTGGGGACAGGGAGGGAGACCCAGTACTTC CASSLGTGRETQYF
- TRBJ1-2 - TRBV5-4 TGTGCCAGCAGCTTAGAACCCCTTGATGGCTACACCTTC CASSLEPLDGYTF
TRBD2 TRBJ2-1 - TRBV4-3 TGCGCCAGCAGCCAAGACCGGGCCCGTACTAGCGGGAGGGCGTTCTTC CASSQDRARTSGRAFF
- TRBJ1-1 few TRBV28 TGTGCCAGCAGTACGTGGACGGACCCAAGGACTGAAGCTTTCTTT CASSTWTDPRTEAFF
- TRBJ1-2 - TRBV27 TGTGCCAGCAGAACGACGGGGTACTCTAACTATGGCTACACCTTC CASRTTGYSNYGYTF
TRBD2 TRBJ2-7 - TRBV27 TGTGCCAGCAGTCCGGCTAGCGGGAACATCTACGAGCAGTACTTC CASSPASGNIYEQYF
- TRBJ1-2 - TRBV25-1 TGTGCCAGCAGTGCCTTTGGGGGGGTCTATGGCTACACCTTC CASSAFGGVYGYTF
TRBD1 TRBJ2-7 - TRBV2 TGTGCCAGCAGTGAAGCGCTTCCGACCCAGGGGGCCTACGAGCAGTACTTC CASSEALPTQGAYEQYF
- TRBJ2-2 - TRBV4-2 TGTGCCAGCAGCCAAGGTCAGCACACCGGGGAGCTGTTTTTT CASSQGQHTGELFF
- TRBJ1-2 - TRBV4-3 TGCGCCAGCAGCCAAGTAAGGGGGACCCATGGCTACACCTTC CASSQVRGTHGYTF
- TRBJ2-7 - TRBV12-5 TGTGCTAGCGCCCTTGGGGGCCACTCCTACGAGCAGTACTTC CASALGGHSYEQYF
- TRBJ2-1 - TRBV7-9 TGTGCCAGCAGCTGGGGCGGCGATGAGCAGTTCTTC CASSWGGDEQFF
- TRBJ1-3 - TRBV6-5 TGTGCCAGCAGTTACTCAGACAGGGGAAACACCATATATTTT CASSYSDRGNTIYF
TRBD1 TRBJ1-5 - TRBV5-8 TGTGCCAGCAGCTTGAGGACTGACAGGGAGGATCAGCCCCAGCATTTT CASSLRTDREDQPQHF
- TRBJ2-7 - TRBV27 TGTGCCAGCAGCCACCGGGGTGGGTACGAGCAGTACTTC CASSHRGGYEQYF
- TRBJ2-7 - TRBV9 TGTGCCAGCAGCGTAGAACAGGGCTACGAGCAGTACTTC CASSVEQGYEQYF
- TRBJ1-4 - TRBV2 TGTGCCACCCAACCCGGGGAAAATGAAAAACTGTTTTTT CATQPGENEKLFF
TRBD1 TRBJ2-7 - TRBV5-1 TGCGCCAGCAGCCCCGGGACAGGGGGCGAATCCTACGAGCAGTACTTC CASSPGTGGESYEQYF
- TRBJ1-5 - TRBV27 TGTGCCAGCAGTGAGGCAGGCAATCAGCCCCAGCATTTT CASSEAGNQPQHF